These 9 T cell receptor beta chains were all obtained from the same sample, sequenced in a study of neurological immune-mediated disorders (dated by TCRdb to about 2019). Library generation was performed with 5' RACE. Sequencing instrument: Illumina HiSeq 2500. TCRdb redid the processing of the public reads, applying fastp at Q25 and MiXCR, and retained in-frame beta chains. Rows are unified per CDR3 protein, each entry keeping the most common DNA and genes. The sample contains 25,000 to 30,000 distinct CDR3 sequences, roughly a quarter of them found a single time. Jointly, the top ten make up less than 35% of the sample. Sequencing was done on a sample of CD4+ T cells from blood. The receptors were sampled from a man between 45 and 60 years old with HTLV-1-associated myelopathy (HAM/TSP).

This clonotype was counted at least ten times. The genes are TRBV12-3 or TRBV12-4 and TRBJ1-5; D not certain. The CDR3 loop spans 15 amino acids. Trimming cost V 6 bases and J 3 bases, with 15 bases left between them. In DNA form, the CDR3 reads TGTGCCAGCAGGGATACCGGACTGATCAATCAGCCCCAGCATTTT. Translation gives CASRDTGLINQPQHF.

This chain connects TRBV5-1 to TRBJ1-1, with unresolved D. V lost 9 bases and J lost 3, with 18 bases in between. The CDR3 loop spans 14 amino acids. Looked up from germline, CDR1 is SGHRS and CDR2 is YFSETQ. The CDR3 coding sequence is TGCGCCAATAGCCCTACTTCGGAGTACACTGAAGCTTTCTTT. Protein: CANSPTSEYTEAFF. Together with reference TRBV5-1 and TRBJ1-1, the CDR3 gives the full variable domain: KAGVTQTPRYLIKTRGQQVTLSCSPISGHRSVSWYQQTPGQGLQFLFEYFSETQRNKGNFPGRFSGRQFSNSRSEMNVSTLELGDSALYLCANSPTSEYTEAFFGQGTRLTVV.

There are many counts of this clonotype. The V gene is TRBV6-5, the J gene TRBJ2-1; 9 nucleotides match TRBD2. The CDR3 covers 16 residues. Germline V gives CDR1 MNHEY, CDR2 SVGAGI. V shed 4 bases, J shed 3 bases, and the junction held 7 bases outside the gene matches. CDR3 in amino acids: CASSSPGTSIYNEQFF. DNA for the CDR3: TGTGCCAGCAGTTCACCCGGGACTAGCATCTACAATGAGCAGTTCTTC.

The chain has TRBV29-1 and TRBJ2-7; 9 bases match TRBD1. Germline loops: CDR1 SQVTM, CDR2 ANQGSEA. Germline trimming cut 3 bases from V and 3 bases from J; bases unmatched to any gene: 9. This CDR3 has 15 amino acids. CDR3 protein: CSVEQGGTGIYEQYF. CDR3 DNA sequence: TGCAGCGTTGAGCAGGGGGGGACAGGGATCTACGAGCAGTACTTC.

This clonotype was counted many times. The CDR3 loop reads CSARADRAGANVLTF. CDR3 DNA sequence: TGCAGTGCTAGAGCGGACAGGGCAGGGGCCAACGTCCTGACTTTC. The chain links TRBV20-1 to TRBJ2-6, with TRBD1 matching over 8 bases. In germline, CDR1 is DFQATT, CDR2 SNEGSKA (reference sequence). After removal of 1 base from V and 4 bases from J, the junction contained 3 bases not matched to a gene. This CDR3 spans 15 amino acids.

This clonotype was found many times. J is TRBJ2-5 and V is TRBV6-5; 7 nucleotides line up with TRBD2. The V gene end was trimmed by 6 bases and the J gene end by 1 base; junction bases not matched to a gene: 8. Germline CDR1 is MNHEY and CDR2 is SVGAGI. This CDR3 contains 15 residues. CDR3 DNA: TGTGCCAGCAGCCAAACGCGGGGGATCCAAGAGACCCAGTACTTC. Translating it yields CASSQTRGIQETQYF.

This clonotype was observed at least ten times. CDR3 sequence (DNA): TGCAGTGTCAGGGGGCTGAGCATGAACACTGAAGCTTTCTTT. This sequence encodes CSVRGLSMNTEAFF. J is TRBJ1-1 and V is TRBV20-1; 8 bases align to TRBD1. Germline V gene sequence: CDR1 DFQATT, CDR2 SNEGSKA (reference sequence). There are 14 residues in the CDR3. The trim removed 7 bases at V and 0 bases at J, leaving 7 bases unmatched.

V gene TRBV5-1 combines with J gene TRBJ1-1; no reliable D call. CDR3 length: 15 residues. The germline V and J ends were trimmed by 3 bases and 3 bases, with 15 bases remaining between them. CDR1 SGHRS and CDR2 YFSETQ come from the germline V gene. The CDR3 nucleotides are TGCGCCAGCAGCTACGGTACCCCGCAAGACACTGAAGCTTTCTTT. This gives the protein CASSYGTPQDTEAFF.

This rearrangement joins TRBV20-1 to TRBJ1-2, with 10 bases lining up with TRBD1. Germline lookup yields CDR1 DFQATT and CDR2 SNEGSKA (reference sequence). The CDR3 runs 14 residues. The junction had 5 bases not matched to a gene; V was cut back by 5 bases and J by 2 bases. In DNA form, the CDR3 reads TGCAGTGCTGTCCCGGGACAGGGGAACTATGGCTACACCTTC. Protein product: CSAVPGQGNYGYTF.